Shown below are 10 T cell receptor beta chains from a single sample sequenced in a study of T cells in Graves' hyperthyroidism and ophthalmopathy. Amplification of TCR beta CDR3 regions used RNA as the template. The TCR CDR3 was amplified in a first-round RT-PCR using the HTBI primer set. TCRdb processed the multiplex PCR reads anew with MiXCR; each CDR3 protein has one entry. Of 300,000 to 350,000 distinct CDR3 sequences detected, 15% to 20% appear once; the ten largest clones hold roughly 16%. The sequenced sample was blood. The receptors stem from a woman between 35 and 50 years old with Graves' ophthalmopathy.

This clonotype was observed a few times. This chain connects TRBV3-1 to TRBJ2-2; D may be TRBD2 (5 bases). The germline V gene encodes CDR1 LGHDT and CDR2 YNNKEL (reference sequence). With 0 bases removed from V and 6 bases from J, the gap between germline ends came to 11 bases. CDR3 length equals 15 residues. DNA of the CDR3: TGTGCCAGCAGCCAAGACTCTAGCCGATCCGGGGAGCTGTTTTTT. Translated: CASSQDSSRSGELFF.

This clonotype was picked up many times. The chain joins TRBV4-1 to TRBJ2-2; TRBD2 agrees at 9 bases. Per germline, CDR1 MGHRA and CDR2 YSYEKL. The V gene end was trimmed by 1 base and the J gene end by 6 bases; junction bases not matched to a gene: 6. This CDR3 has 16 residues. The CDR3 spells CASSQGGRAWSGELFF. CDR3 in DNA: TGCGCCAGCAGCCAAGGCGGGAGGGCCTGGTCCGGGGAGCTGTTTTTT.

The table lists this clonotype with a few counts. This is likely a read error, given that the CDR3 carries no conserved phenylalanine or tryptophan at its end. The DNA is omitted, as the CDR3 cannot be located on it reliably, and the CDR3 follows TCRdb's listing. The gene calls are TRBV6-1 and TRBJ2-7; the D call of TRBD2 is as the table states it, not checked on the DNA. The germline gives CDR1 MNHNS, CDR2 SASEGT. From its first to its last residue, the CDR3 has 13 amino acids. The CDR3 region is CASLRGLGLAGTN.

This clonotype was observed many times. The genes are TRBV5-1 and TRBJ1-1; 9 bases match TRBD1. With 4 bases clipped from V and 5 bases from J, the junction kept 12 bases outside the gene matches. Per the germline V gene, CDR1 is SGHRS and CDR2 is YFSETQ. The CDR3 sequence is 16 residues long. The DNA of the CDR3 is TGCGCCAGCAGCCCGGAACCACAGGGGGCTGAGACTGAAGCTTTCTTT. It specifies CASSPEPQGAETEAFF.

The V gene is TRBV25-1, the J gene TRBJ1-3; D is unresolved. There are 14 residues in the CDR3. V shed 7 bases and J shed 0 bases, with 10 bases lying between them. The V gene's germline CDR1 is MGHDK and CDR2 SYGVNS. The DNA for the CDR3 is TGTGCCAGCACCCCCCCTGGCTCTGGAAACACCATATATTTT. Encoded protein: CASTPPGSGNTIYF. The whole variable domain, filled in from reference TRBV25-1 and TRBJ1-3, reads EADIYQTPRYLVIGTGKKITLECSQTMGHDKMYWYQQDPGMELHLIHYSYGVNSTEKGDLSSESTVSRIRTEHFPLTLESARPSHTSQYLCASTPPGSGNTIYFGEGSWLTVV.

In this sample, this clonotype turned up many times. This chain connects TRBV20-1 to TRBJ1-5, with D perhaps TRBD1 (5 bases). The CDR3 has 14 residues. V dropped 4 bases and J dropped 5 bases, with 15 bases sitting between them. Germline V gives CDR1 DFQATT, CDR2 SNEGSKA (reference sequence). The CDR3, as DNA: TGCAGTGCTAAAACGGGTGGGGGTCATCAGCCCCAGCATTTT. Translating gives CSAKTGGGHQPQHF.

This clonotype showed up many times. The chain recombines TRBV6-1 with TRBJ1-2, with TRBD1 identical over 10 bases. The germline V gene encodes CDR1 MNHNS and CDR2 SASEGT. CDR3 size: 13 residues. The ends lost 7 bases at V and 6 bases at J; junction bases unmatched: 5. The CDR3 is CASIRDRGHGYTF. CDR3 bases: TGTGCCAGCATAAGGGACAGGGGACATGGCTACACCTTC.

This clonotype was seen repeatedly, ten times or more. V and J are TRBV7-2 and TRBJ2-2; D not certain. The CDR3 has 16 amino acids. Germline values: CDR1 SGHTA, CDR2 FQGNSA. Trimming took 4 bases from V and 2 from J, leaving 14 bases between them. CDR3 bases: TGTGCCAGCAGCTCCCGGGCGATGGAAAACACCGGGGAGCTGTTTTTT. It is translated as CASSSRAMENTGELFF.

At least ten counts were recorded for this clonotype. J is TRBJ1-1 and V is TRBV30; unclear D gene. The length of the CDR3 is 13 residues. Trimming left V 2 bases short and J 2 bases short, with 9 bases between. Germline V gene lookup returns CDR1 GTSNPN and CDR2 SVGIG (reference sequence). The CDR3 bases are TGTGCCTGGAGTCTCGGAGTAAACACTGAAGCTTTCTTT. Amino acids: CAWSLGVNTEAFF.

This clonotype was picked up many times. For the CDR3, the DNA is TGTGCCAGCAGCTCCGGACAGGCGGGAGGGGAGCTGTTTTTT. Its translation is CASSSGQAGGELFF. The chain recombines TRBV11-2 with TRBJ2-2, with a tentative D call TRBD1 (7 bases). Germline V gives CDR1 SGHAT, CDR2 FQNNGV. V gave up 4 bases and J gave up 8 bases, with 14 bases separating them. This CDR3 region has 14 residues.